This T cell receptor (beta chain) was recovered during a study of shared clonotypes between healthy human individuals. Findings of the study overall: Rarefaction showed sorted-subset sequencing was incomplete despite large depth.

A note on this clone: Its antigen remains unidentified.

The naive CD8 population came from CD45RO-negative cells selected for CCR7, without terminally differentiated effector memory CD45RA+ cells. All participating donors were Caucasian adults from Nashville, Tennessee. A 200 ng quantity of DNA, 32,000 or so T cell genomes, went into the sorted-subset replicate PCRs. The assay was immunoSEQ multiplex PCR, and TCRdb's table has in-frame clones only and misses some. This sample carries around 1.9 million clones, around 95% of them seen once, and the ten largest clones take around 1.8%. The CDR3 has 13 residues. Trimming cost V 5 bases and J 3 bases; bases outside gene matches: 1. The V gene's germline CDR1 is LGHNA and CDR2 YNFKEQ.

This receptor was obtained from a man between 18 and 29 years old in good health. Some clones in this sample may be carry-over from other donors' samples. Sequencing input: naive CD8+ T cells from PBMCs. This rearrangement joins TRBV4-2 to TRBJ1-1, with 9 bases lining up with TRBD1. In DNA, the CDR3 is TGTGCCAGCAGCTGGACAGGGGACACTGAAGCTTTCTTT. Amino acids: CASSWTGDTEAFF.